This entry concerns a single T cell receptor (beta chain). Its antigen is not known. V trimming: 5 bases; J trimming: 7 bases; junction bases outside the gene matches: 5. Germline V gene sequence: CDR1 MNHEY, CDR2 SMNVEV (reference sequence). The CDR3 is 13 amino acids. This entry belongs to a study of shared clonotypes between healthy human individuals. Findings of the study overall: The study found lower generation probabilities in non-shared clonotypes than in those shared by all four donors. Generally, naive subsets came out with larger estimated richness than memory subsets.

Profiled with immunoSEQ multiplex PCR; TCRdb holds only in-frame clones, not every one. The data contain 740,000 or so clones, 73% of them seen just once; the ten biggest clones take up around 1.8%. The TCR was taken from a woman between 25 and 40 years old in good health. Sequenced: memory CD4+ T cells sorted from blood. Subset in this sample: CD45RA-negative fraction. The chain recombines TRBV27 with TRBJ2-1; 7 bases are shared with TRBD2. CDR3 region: CASSQRGPNEQFF. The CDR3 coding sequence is TGTGCCAGCAGTCAGCGGGGCCCAAATGAGCAGTTCTTC.